The 27 T cell receptor beta chains reported below all come from one sample, sequenced in a study of T cells in localized non-small cell lung cancer. Assay used: immunoSEQ multiplex PCR; TCRdb lists only in-frame clones, some missing. The profile covers around 55,000 clones, with around 87% appearing a single time and about 16% taken by the ten largest. Here the sequenced sample was PBMCs, taken before any cancer treatment. The receptor source for this set is a female donor with stage II lung adenocarcinoma.

Written as DNA, the CDR3 is TGTGCCAGCTCAGGACCAGGGCTAGCGGGGGGCGGCTACAATGAGCAGTTCTTC. It specifies CASSGPGLAGGGYNEQFF. The chain combines TRBV7-9 with TRBJ2-1, with TRBD2 identical over 11 bases. Trimming took 8 bases from V and 3 from J; bases not matched to a gene: 15. This CDR3 is 18 amino acids long. CDR1 is SEHNR and CDR2 is FQNEAQ in the germline V gene (reference sequence).

CDR3 DNA: TGTGCCAGCAGCGTAGATTCGTTTGGCTATGGCTACACCTTC. Translating gives CASSVDSFGYGYTF. V and J are TRBV9 and TRBJ1-2; D is uncertain. This CDR3 has 14 amino acids. Germline-derived CDR1 and CDR2 are SGDLS and YYNGEE. Trimming shortened V by 0 bases and J by 4 bases, and 10 bases separated the two germline ends.

This clone was seen once. This chain uses TRBV19 with TRBJ1-5; 7 nucleotides agree with TRBD1. J was trimmed by 7 bases and V by 6 bases; bases with no gene match: 6. This CDR3 contains 13 residues. Germline V gene data show CDR1 as LNHDA and CDR2 as SQIVND (reference sequence). CDR3 residues: CASSSDRVQPQHF. CDR3 DNA sequence: TGTGCCAGTAGCTCCGACAGGGTACAGCCCCAGCATTTT.

This clone was counted once. The V call is TRBV10-3, the J call TRBJ1-4; the D is unclear. The germline gives CDR1 ENHRY, CDR2 SYGVKD. The CDR3 is 16 residues long. V gave up 0 bases and J gave up 14 bases, with 22 bases separating them. CDR3 coding DNA: TGTGCCATCAGTGAGTCGGAAGACCGCGCCAGACCGAGGCTGTTTTTT. The encoded protein is CAISESEDRARPRLFF.

J is TRBJ2-5 and V is TRBV27; D remains unclear. This CDR3 has 13 residues. Germline loops: CDR1 MNHEY, CDR2 SMNVEV (reference sequence). Between the trimmed V and J ends, which lost 3 bases and 5 bases, there was a span of 10 bases. The CDR3 loop is CASSFRPWETQYF. CDR3 DNA: TGTGCCAGCAGTTTCAGACCTTGGGAGACCCAGTACTTC.

The V call is TRBV5-1, the J call TRBJ1-4; 11 bases line up with TRBD1. In germline, CDR1 is SGHRS, CDR2 YFSETQ. The CDR3 spans 16 residues. V was clipped by 4 bases and J by 7 bases; unmatched bases: 9. For the CDR3, the DNA is TGCGCCAGCAGCAGGGGACAGGGGGTTAGCAGTGAAAAACTGTTTTTT. As protein: CASSRGQGVSSEKLFF. Full variable domain (remainder filled in from reference TRBV5-1 and TRBJ1-4): KAGVTQTPRYLIKTRGQQVTLSCSPISGHRSVSWYQQTPGQGLQFLFEYFSETQRNKGNFPGRFSGRQFSNSRSEMNVSTLELGDSALYLCASSRGQGVSSEKLFFGSGTQLSVL.

The J gene is TRBJ2-5, the V gene TRBV6-1; 7 bases agree with TRBD1. The DNA matches TRBJ2-7 better at its end, which makes the J call doubtful. The CDR3 sequence is 13 residues long. The germline CDR1 and CDR2 sequences are MNHNS and SASEGT. For the CDR3, the DNA is TGTGCCAGCAGGGACAGGCCACAGGACGAGCAGTACTTC. It translates to CASRDRPQDEQYF.

By its share, this clone is medium-sized. The chain couples TRBV27 to TRBJ1-2, with 9 bases aligning to TRBD1. This CDR3 is built from 14 residues. Trimming removed 0 bases from V and 4 bases from J; junction bases left unmatched: 0. Germline-derived CDR1 and CDR2 are MNHEY and SMNVEV (reference sequence). The CDR3 spells CASSLSGQGYGYTF. The CDR3 region has the DNA TGTGCCAGCAGTTTATCGGGACAGGGCTATGGCTACACCTTC.

The CDR3 region is CALQQGPEAFF. The CDR3 DNA sequence: TGTGCTTTGCAACAGGGTCCCGAAGCTTTCTTT. This chain links TRBV30 with TRBJ1-1; the D gene is possibly TRBD1 (6 bases). Germline CDR1 reads GTSNPN; CDR2 reads SVGIG (reference sequence). The CDR3 runs 11 residues.

The J gene is TRBJ2-3, the V gene TRBV6-1; D might be TRBD1 (5 bases). Looked up from germline, CDR1 is MNHNS and CDR2 is SASEGT. V was shortened by 4 bases and J by 2 bases, with 13 bases between the two germline ends. The CDR3 totals 15 residues. CDR3 sequence (DNA): TGTGCCAGCAGTGGCGACAGAGGATTCACAGATACGCAGTATTTT. This encodes CASSGDRGFTDTQYF.

This clone was detected only a few times. The chain links TRBV11-2 to TRBJ1-6; D might be TRBD1 (6 bases). Looked up from germline, CDR1 is SGHAT and CDR2 is FQNNGV. CDR3 length equals 15 residues. V lost 1 base, J lost 8 bases, and 12 bases lay in between. The CDR3 loop is CASSLAGTFDSPLHF. DNA for the CDR3: TGTGCCAGCAGCTTAGCCGGGACATTCGATTCACCCCTCCACTTT.

The rearrangement uses TRBV6-6 and TRBJ2-3; D assignment may be TRBD1 or TRBD2 (5 bases each). V lost 2 bases, J lost 4 bases, and 10 bases lay in between. CDR3 length: 14 residues. Germline loops: CDR1 MNHNY, CDR2 SVGAGI (reference sequence). This chain's CDR3 is CASSYAGAADTQYF. The CDR3 nucleotides are TGTGCCAGCAGTTACGCCGGGGCGGCAGATACGCAGTATTTT.

This rearrangement joins TRBV6-1 to TRBJ1-1; 9 bases agree with TRBD1. V was clipped by 5 bases and J by 0 bases; unmatched bases: 4. The CDR3 has 15 amino acids. Germline V gene lookup returns CDR1 MNHNS and CDR2 SASEGT. CDR3 in DNA: TGTGCCAGCAGTAGGTGGGACAGGGTGAACACTGAAGCTTTCTTT. Translation: CASSRWDRVNTEAFF.

This clone was observed a handful of times. The chain is built from TRBV19 and TRBJ1-3; no clear D. Germline V lookup: CDR1 LNHDA, CDR2 SQIVND (reference sequence). V was trimmed by 9 bases and J by 0 bases, leaving 3 bases between them. The CDR3 is made up of 11 amino acids. The chain's CDR3 is CASLSGNTIYF. The CDR3 DNA follows: TGTGCCAGCCTCTCTGGAAACACCATATATTTT. The full variable domain, with the rest looked up from reference TRBV19 and TRBJ1-3, is DGGITQSPKYLFRKEGQNVTLSCEQNLNHDAMYWYRQDPGQGLRLIYYSQIVNDFQKGDIAEGYSVSREKKESFPLTVTSAQKNPTAFYLCASLSGNTIYFGEGSWLTVV.

The table lists this clone with a few counts. V gene TRBV5-4 combines with J gene TRBJ1-1; 8 bases are a match to TRBD1. V lost 4 bases, J lost 5 bases, and 10 bases stayed unmatched. From germline, CDR1 is SGHNT and CDR2 YYREEE (reference sequence). The CDR3 has 15 residues. CDR3 sequence: CASSQPQGGGTEAFF. The DNA of the CDR3 is TGTGCCAGCAGCCAGCCACAGGGGGGTGGGACTGAAGCTTTCTTT.

The gene calls are TRBV11-2 and TRBJ2-3, with no clear D. V lost 2 bases and J lost 4, with 10 bases in between. The CDR3 runs 14 residues. CDR1 is SGHAT and CDR2 is FQNNGV in the germline V gene. CDR3 DNA: TGTGCCAGCAGCTTAAACCCCTCTGCAGATACGCAGTATTTT. Its translation: CASSLNPSADTQYF. The full variable domain, rest sourced from reference TRBV11-2 and TRBJ2-3, is EAGVAQSPRYKIIEKRQSVAFWCNPISGHATLYWYQQILGQGPKLLIQFQNNGVVDDSQLPKDRFSAERLKGVDSTLKIQPAKLEDSAVYLCASSLNPSADTQYFGPGTRLTVL.

The chain carries TRBV6-5 and TRBJ2-7; a possible D gene is TRBD1 (5 bases). Trimming left V 3 bases short and J 0 bases short, with 12 bases between. Germline CDR1 MNHEY, CDR2 SVGAGI. The CDR3 spans 15 residues. CDR3 nucleotide sequence: TGTGCCAGCAGTTATAAGGACACGAGCTCCTACGAGCAGTACTTC. Residues: CASSYKDTSSYEQYF.

In its sample, this clone was seen a few times. The same CDR3 also results from other DNA sequences found in this sample. The rearrangement uses TRBV28 and TRBJ1-2, with 10 bases aligning to TRBD1. This CDR3 spans 12 amino acids. V shed 8 bases, J shed 4 bases, and the junction held 1 base outside the gene matches. Germline CDR1 reads MDHEN; CDR2 reads SYDVKM. CDR3 sequence: CASRTGGYGYTF. The CDR3 DNA is TGTGCCAGCCGGACAGGGGGCTATGGCTACACCTTC.

The chain has TRBV27 and TRBJ1-2; D is unclear. Germline assignment: CDR1 MNHEY and CDR2 SMNVEV (reference sequence). CDR3 size: 17 residues. The V end lost 3 bases, the J end lost 4 bases, and 21 bases lay between the germline ends. DNA of the CDR3: TGTGCCAGCAGTTTCGCGCCAGGAACCCGCTTGGGCTATGGCTACACCTTC. This gives the protein CASSFAPGTRLGYGYTF.

The rearrangement links TRBV2 to TRBJ1-5; TRBD1 agrees at 10 bases. CDR3 length: 17 amino acids. Germline trimming cut 6 bases from V and 1 base from J; bases unmatched to any gene: 9. CDR1 and CDR2 (germline): SNHLY, FYNNEI. The CDR3 loop is CASRGTGAARSNQPQHF. The CDR3 coding sequence is TGTGCCAGCAGGGGGACAGGGGCGGCTAGAAGCAATCAGCCCCAGCATTTT.

The rearrangement joins TRBV9 to TRBJ2-3, with D hard to call. V was shortened by 0 bases and J by 6 bases, with 23 bases between the two germline ends. The CDR3 totals 18 residues. The germline V gene has CDR1 SGDLS and CDR2 YYNGEE. The CDR3 is CASSVDDGLNPAQDTQYF. The DNA of the CDR3 is TGTGCCAGCAGCGTAGACGACGGGTTAAACCCAGCCCAGGATACGCAGTATTTT.

This chain joins TRBV2 and TRBJ1-2; D unresolved. This CDR3 region has 15 residues. Germline lookup yields CDR1 SNHLY and CDR2 FYNNEI. V was pared by 0 bases and J by 4 bases, with 12 bases between. The CDR3 coding sequence is TGTGCCAGCAGTGAAGCGTCCCAGTCTACCTATGGCTACACCTTC. Its protein is CASSEASQSTYGYTF.

The rearrangement joins TRBV7-2 to TRBJ2-5; the D gene is possibly TRBD2 (5 bases). Germline lookup yields CDR1 SGHTA and CDR2 FQGNSA. Trimming left V 2 bases short and J 0 bases short, with 13 bases between. The CDR3 extends over 16 amino acids. The CDR3 loop is CASSLNGGRNQETQYF. For the CDR3, the DNA is TGTGCCAGCAGCTTAAATGGCGGGCGGAACCAAGAGACCCAGTACTTC.

The chain has TRBV6-6 and TRBJ1-5; D is undetermined. Trimming took off 5 bases at V and 0 bases at J, with 14 bases between the two ends. The germline CDR1 and CDR2 sequences are MNHNY and SVGAGI (reference sequence). This CDR3 is built from 16 residues. The CDR3 nucleotides read TGTGCCAGCAGTATAACGCAGAGTTATAGCAATCAGCCCCAGCATTTT. Its translation is CASSITQSYSNQPQHF.

The chain recombines TRBV5-1 with TRBJ2-2; possible D gene TRBD1, 6 bases. Trimming pared 0 bases from V and 0 bases from J, leaving 9 bases between. In germline, CDR1 is SGHRS, CDR2 YFSETQ. The CDR3 contains 16 residues. The CDR3 nucleotides read TGCGCCAGCAGCTTGGGGGACATACCGAACACCGGGGAGCTGTTTTTT. Its translation: CASSLGDIPNTGELFF.

V usage is TRBV11-2 and J usage is TRBJ1-1; D may be TRBD1 (5 bases). The CDR3 spans 15 residues. Between the trimmed V and J ends, which lost 4 bases and 4 bases, there was a span of 16 bases. The germline gives CDR1 SGHAT, CDR2 FQNNGV. CDR3 coding DNA: TGTGCCAGCAGCTCCAGACCAGGGTTTACCACTGAAGCTTTCTTT. Residues: CASSSRPGFTTEAFF.

This chain connects TRBV7-6 to TRBJ2-7, with TRBD2 identical over 8 bases. The CDR3 has 12 residues. Per the germline V gene, CDR1 is SGHVS and CDR2 is FNYEAQ. The V gene end was trimmed by 3 bases and the J gene end by 6 bases; junction bases not matched to a gene: 1. DNA of the CDR3: TGTGCCAGCAGCTTTAGCGGGGCCGAGCAGTACTTC. Translated, it gives CASSFSGAEQYF.